The next 23 T cell receptor beta chains were all read from a single sample in a study of T cell repertoires in cytomegalovirus infection. TCRdb re-called the reads with MiXCR, one entry per CDR3 protein. The data contain under 850,000 distinct CDR3 sequences, under 40% of them singletons. Sequencing was performed on PBMCs. The receptors stem from a human donor in good health (CMV status not recorded). Some clones in this sample may be carry-over from other donors' samples.

This clonotype was seen only a few times. This sequence joins TRBV7-8 and TRBJ1-2, with a tentative D call TRBD1 (5 bases). Germline V gene sequence: CDR1 SGHVS, CDR2 FQNEAQ. The CDR3 contains 14 residues. Trimming pared 3 bases from V and 5 bases from J, leaving 13 bases between. The CDR3 here is CASSFQGLGYGYTF. For the CDR3, the DNA is TGTGCCAGCAGCTTCCAGGGTTTAGGTTATGGCTACACCTTC.

This clonotype was detected only once. V is TRBV7-3 and J is TRBJ2-1, with a possible D match to TRBD1 (6 bases). Germline CDR1 and CDR2: SGHTA and FQGTGA. This CDR3 comprises 15 residues. V lost 3 bases and J lost 0, with 9 bases in between. The CDR3 DNA reads as TGTGCCAGCAGCTTGACGGACAGCTCCTACAATGAGCAGTTCTTC. This translates into CASSLTDSSYNEQFF.

The V call is TRBV9, the J call TRBJ1-4, with a tentative D call TRBD1 (5 bases). This CDR3 region has 15 residues. Trimming left V 0 bases short and J 8 bases short, with 14 bases between. Germline CDR1 is SGDLS and CDR2 is YYNGEE. The CDR3 sequence: CASSVGPQGREKLFF. DNA for the CDR3: TGTGCCAGCAGCGTAGGTCCGCAGGGTCGGGAAAAACTGTTTTTT.

The genes are TRBV25-1 and TRBJ1-4, with D perhaps matching TRBD1 (5 bases). V was trimmed by 8 bases and J by 6 bases, leaving 19 bases between them. Germline CDR1 MGHDK, CDR2 SYGVNS. The CDR3 is 15 amino acids. CDR3 nucleotides: TGTGCCAGCCGGGGTACGGGTTTGGGGGATGAAAAACTGTTTTTT. Its translation is CASRGTGLGDEKLFF.

Notes on this clonotype: Mismatch with germline at one junction end may stem from a read error. The chain joins TRBV7-2 to TRBJ1-1; D not resolved. Germline V gene lookup returns CDR1 SGHTA and CDR2 FQGNSA. The length of the CDR3 is 15 residues. CDR3: CASSPQEALNTEAFF. In nucleotides, the CDR3 is TGTGCCAGCAGCCCTCAGGAAGCATTGAACACGGAAGCTTTCTTT. Variable domain in full (rest from reference TRBV7-2 and TRBJ1-1): GAGVSQSPSNKVTEKGKDVELRCDPISGHTALYWYRQSLGQGLEFLIYFQGNSAPDKSGLPSDRFSAERTGGSVSTLTIQRTQQEDSAVYLCASSPQEALNTEAFFGQGTRLTVV.

This clonotype was seen more than once but under ten times. The chain combines TRBV7-2 with TRBJ2-1; D remains unclear. V lost 2 bases and J lost 5, with 13 bases in between. CDR3 length: 15 amino acids. Germline-derived CDR1 and CDR2 are SGHTA and FQGNSA. The CDR3 region is CASSLSPVRHNEQFF. Written as DNA, the CDR3 is TGTGCCAGCAGCTTAAGTCCGGTAAGGCACAATGAGCAGTTCTTC.

The chain is built from TRBV6-6 and TRBJ2-5; D is uncertain. The V end lost 0 bases, the J end lost 5 bases, and 13 bases lay between the germline ends. The CDR3 is made up of 15 amino acids. Germline CDR1 MNHNY, CDR2 SVGAGI (reference sequence). The CDR3 nucleotides read TGTGCCAGCAGTTACTCGGCGATATCGAAGGAGACCCAGTACTTC. Amino acids: CASSYSAISKETQYF.

This clonotype was observed a handful of times. The rearrangement links TRBV24-1 to TRBJ2-1; the D gene is possibly TRBD1 (5 bases). Deletions cut 7 bases from V and 0 bases from J, with 15 bases between. The CDR3 has 16 residues. Per the germline V gene, CDR1 is KGHDR and CDR2 is SFDVKD. The CDR3 sequence is CATSRSAQGSYNEQFF. The CDR3 DNA follows: TGTGCCACCAGCAGGTCGGCCCAGGGCTCCTACAATGAGCAGTTCTTC.

V gene TRBV7-8 combines with J gene TRBJ2-7; tentatively, D is TRBD2 (5 bases). The CDR3 is 14 amino acids. With 4 bases removed from V and 2 bases from J, the gap between germline ends came to 12 bases. Looked up from germline, CDR1 is SGHVS and CDR2 is FQNEAQ. The CDR3 spells CASSYGPEAYEQYF. For the CDR3, the DNA is TGTGCCAGCAGCTATGGGCCGGAGGCCTACGAGCAGTACTTC.

The chain employs TRBV28 and TRBJ1-5; D remains ambiguous. The CDR3 consists of 16 residues. Germline loops: CDR1 MDHEN, CDR2 SYDVKM. V was cut by 4 bases and J by 9 bases, with 22 bases left in between. The chain's CDR3 is CASSSSIRAGLRPQHF. CDR3 in DNA: TGTGCCAGCAGTTCTTCTATTCGGGCAGGCCTACGGCCCCAGCATTTT.

The V call is TRBV9, the J call TRBJ2-1; D is unclear. Trimming took 0 bases from V and 7 from J, leaving 11 bases between them. Germline values: CDR1 SGDLS, CDR2 YYNGEE. CDR3 length equals 14 residues. CDR3 sequence reads: CASSVVAGVNEQFF. The CDR3 DNA is TGTGCCAGCAGCGTAGTGGCTGGAGTGAATGAGCAGTTCTTC.

This chain uses TRBV28 with TRBJ2-7; the match to TRBD2 covers 12 bases. V was pared by 5 bases and J by 6 bases, with 14 bases of the junction left unmatched. Germline CDR1 and CDR2: MDHEN and SYDVKM. This CDR3 is 17 amino acids long. CDR3 loop: CASSHSMTSGRSTEQYF. The CDR3 nucleotides are TGTGCCAGCAGTCACTCCATGACTAGCGGGAGATCGACCGAGCAGTACTTC.

This clonotype was observed many times. The gene calls are TRBV28 and TRBJ1-1; 7 bases line up with TRBD1. This CDR3 comprises 14 residues. V dropped 7 bases and J dropped 4; count of bases not matched to a gene: 9. Germline CDR1 is MDHEN and CDR2 is SYDVKM. CDR3 residues: CASIPDRIVTEAFF. The CDR3 coding sequence is TGTGCCAGCATCCCGGACAGGATTGTCACTGAAGCTTTCTTT.

This clonotype was detected only a few times. The CDR3 region has the DNA TGTGCCAGCTCACCAGAACAGACTGCCTACAATGAGCAGTTCTTC. Protein: CASSPEQTAYNEQFF. The chain combines TRBV18 with TRBJ2-1; D is undetermined. The CDR3 is 15 amino acids. Germline CDR1 KGHSH, CDR2 LQKENI. The germline V and J ends were trimmed by 2 bases and 2 bases, with 10 bases remaining between them.

This clonotype was seen a handful of times. The chain carries TRBV7-9 and TRBJ2-7; D remains ambiguous. Per the germline V gene, CDR1 is SEHNR and CDR2 is FQNEAQ (reference sequence). The CDR3 is made up of 12 amino acids. The V end lost 4 bases, the J end lost 13 bases, and 17 bases lay between the germline ends. CDR3 protein: CASSSGELSPYF. The CDR3 coding sequence is TGTGCCAGCAGCTCGGGTGAATTGAGTCCCTACTTC.

This clonotype showed up just a few times. CDR3 region: CASSFRNRNQPQHF. The DNA for the CDR3 is TGTGCCAGCAGTTTTCGGAACCGCAATCAGCCCCAGCATTTT. The chain uses TRBV28 and TRBJ1-5; no clear D. The CDR3 consists of 14 residues. Germline loops: CDR1 MDHEN, CDR2 SYDVKM. V lost 3 bases, J lost 2 bases, and 8 bases lay in between.

In this sample, this clonotype turned up a few times. The rearrangement joins TRBV7-9 to TRBJ1-4; 8 nucleotides agree with TRBD1. This CDR3 region has 17 residues. CDR1 and CDR2 from the germline V gene are SEHNR and FQNEAQ (reference sequence). Trimming at V came to 5 bases and at J to 4 bases, leaving 12 bases not matched to a gene. CDR3 residues: CASSPPISQGVNEKLFF. For the CDR3, the DNA is TGTGCCAGCAGCCCCCCGATTTCACAGGGGGTTAATGAAAAACTGTTTTTT. Combining the CDR3 with reference TRBV7-9 and TRBJ1-4 gives the whole variable domain DTGVSQNPRHKITKRGQNVTFRCDPISEHNRLYWYRQTLGQGPEFLTYFQNEAQLEKSRLLSDRFSAERPKGSFSTLEIQRTEQGDSAMYLCASSPPISQGVNEKLFFGSGTQLSVL.

Note on this clonotype: The junction shows a germline mismatch at one end, possibly a read error. The rearrangement uses TRBV7-9 and TRBJ2-5; D call uncertain. This CDR3 is 15 amino acids long. The germline CDR1 and CDR2 sequences are SEHNR and FQNEAQ (reference sequence). CDR3 coding DNA: TGTGCCAGCAGCTCTAGGACCGCCCCTCAAGATACCCAGTACTTC. This translates into CASSSRTAPQDTQYF.

The chain carries TRBV6-8 and TRBJ1-2; 8 nucleotides agree with TRBD1. The CDR3 spans 15 residues. With 2 bases clipped from V and 6 bases from J, the junction kept 8 bases outside the gene matches. The germline V gene has CDR1 MNHGY and CDR2 SAAAGT. The CDR3 DNA follows: TGTGCCAGCAGTTACAGACAGGGGTTCGCGAATGGCTACACCTTC. Protein product: CASSYRQGFANGYTF.

This clonotype was detected many times. J is TRBJ1-1 and V is TRBV7-8; tentative D call: TRBD1 (6 bases). Trimming took 5 bases from V and 1 from J, leaving 17 bases between them. CDR3 length: 16 amino acids. Germline assignment: CDR1 SGHVS and CDR2 FQNEAQ. DNA for the CDR3: TGTGCCAGCAGCCTAGACTACAGGGAGGCGAACACTGAAGCTTTCTTT. This encodes CASSLDYREANTEAFF.

A single count supports this clonotype. V usage is TRBV19 and J usage is TRBJ2-5; a possible D gene is TRBD2 (6 bases). This CDR3 is built from 15 residues. The germline CDR1 and CDR2 sequences are LNHDA and SQIVND (reference sequence). V dropped 7 bases and J dropped 4 bases, with 19 bases sitting between them. This CDR3 is CASIIAGMGGETQYF. For the CDR3, the DNA is TGTGCCAGTATTATCGCGGGGATGGGGGGAGAGACCCAGTACTTC.

V usage is TRBV20-1 and J usage is TRBJ2-1; 8 bases are shared with TRBD2. Germline V gene sequence: CDR1 DFQATT, CDR2 SNEGSKA (reference sequence). This CDR3 region has 17 residues. Trimming cost V 1 base and J 5 bases; bases outside gene matches: 13. CDR3 DNA sequence: TGCAGTGCTAGAGTCCCCCGACTAGCGCCGTCAAACAATGAGCAGTTCTTC. Its protein is CSARVPRLAPSNNEQFF.

Notes on this clonotype: The germline gene is not matched at one end of the junction; a read error may be the cause. V and J are TRBV7-2 and TRBJ2-1; D ambiguous. CDR1 and CDR2 from the germline V gene are SGHTA and FQGNSA. This CDR3 has 14 residues. The CDR3 coding sequence is TGTGCCAGCAGCTTATACCTCGCCTACAATAAGCAGTTCTTC. Translated: CASSLYLAYNKQFF.